This TCR beta chain was documented in a study of long-term antiretroviral therapy in people with HIV. V dropped 5 bases and J dropped 5 bases, with 17 bases sitting between them. This CDR3 is 15 amino acids long. Germline lookup yields CDR1 SGHDT and CDR2 YYEEEE. The cryopreserved samples used held about 0.95-10 million PBMC prior to extraction of DNA. The immunoSEQ assay was v3.0, run at survey level. Profiling relied on immunoSEQ multiplex PCR, and the TCRdb table lists in-frame clones only, not all of them. The sample records about 25,000 clones, under 80% being singletons. Notes on the study in general: Post-treatment diversity went higher with ART but stayed below transplant donor controls. HIV repertoires spanned narrower CDR3 length ranges than controls. The ART regimens used between about 2003 and 2018 may be less effective than current ones.

On this clone itself: Antigen: not known.

This receptor was identified in a woman aged 40 to 50 with HIV. The rearrangement uses TRBV5-6 and TRBJ2-1; possibly TRBD1 or TRBD2 for D (6 bases each). The sequencing used unsorted PBMCs, collected 1.1 years before starting antiretroviral therapy. The CDR3 sequence: CASSHWRGADNEQFF. CDR3 nucleotides: TGTGCCAGCAGTCATTGGAGGGGGGCCGACAATGAGCAGTTCTTC.